This T cell receptor beta chain is drawn from a study of breast tumors, draining lymph nodes, adjacent tissues. Study results and caveats: Tumors had less TCR diversity than lymph nodes, more than nontumor tissue. Tumor and nontumor repertoires were significantly more similar in luminal-like than in basal-like breast cancer. The lymph node origin of tumor T cells was framed as consistent with a hypothesis, not demonstrated.

The length of the CDR3 is 16 residues. V was pared by 10 bases and J by 4 bases, with 11 bases of the junction left unmatched. CDR1 and CDR2 from the germline V gene are MGHDK and SYGVNS. Notes on this clonotype: As yet, its antigen is unknown.

Axillary draining lymph nodes of breast cancer patients supplied the node samples. TCRdb used MiXCR to reprocess the multiplex PCR reads, holding one entry per CDR3 protein. Of 270,000 or so distinct CDR3 sequences listed, over 25% are singletons. The chain recombines TRBV25-1 with TRBJ2-5; TRBD2 matches 14 bases. The sample taken for sequencing was axillary lymph node tissue. This receptor was identified in a female donor with breast cancer. Some clones in this sample may be carry-over from other donors' samples. CDR3 sequence (DNA): TGTGCCACCCTCCTCGGACTAGCGGGAGGCCGAGAGACCCAGTACTTC. Protein: CATLLGLAGGRETQYF.